One and the same sample provided the 26 T cell receptor beta chains below, sequenced in a study of neurological immune-mediated disorders. In TCRdb, the 5' RACE reads were re-called with MiXCR into one record per CDR3 protein. The sample gives around 53,000 distinct CDR3 sequences, 8% to 9% of which show up once; 1.9% is in the top ten. Time point of the sample: longitudinal time-point 3. The sample taken for sequencing was PBMCs. These receptor sequences come from a middle-aged woman in good health.

This clonotype was counted at least ten times. This chain links TRBV3-1 with TRBJ2-5, with D tentatively TRBD2 (6 bases). Germline-derived CDR1 and CDR2 are LGHDT and YNNKEL (reference sequence). The V and J ends lost 4 bases and 0 bases respectively, with 9 bases between them. The CDR3 totals 14 residues. Here the CDR3 reads CASSREAYQETQYF. The CDR3 nucleotides are TGTGCCAGCAGCCGGGAGGCGTACCAAGAGACCCAGTACTTC.

This clonotype occurred many times. This chain links TRBV7-6 with TRBJ1-1; no definite D call. This CDR3 is 17 amino acids long. Trimming removed 1 base from V and 0 bases from J, with 15 bases in between. Germline CDR1 reads SGHVS; CDR2 reads FNYEAQ. CDR3 sequence (DNA): TGTGCCAGCAGCTTAGTCGCTATTGGAGCCATGAACACTGAAGCTTTCTTT. This sequence encodes CASSLVAIGAMNTEAFF.

A few counts support this clonotype. The chain recombines TRBV12-3 or TRBV12-4 with TRBJ2-1; 8 nucleotides line up with TRBD2. This CDR3 is built from 15 residues. V was pared by 5 bases and J by 1 base, with 4 bases of the junction left unmatched. DNA for the CDR3: TGTGCCAGCAGTAGCGGGAGAAGTTCCTACAATGAGCAGTTCTTC. Translated: CASSSGRSSYNEQFF.

This clonotype showed up many times. The V gene is TRBV3-1, the J gene TRBJ2-5; D uncertain. The CDR3 has 15 residues. V dropped 4 bases and J dropped 2 bases, with 14 bases sitting between them. Germline lookup yields CDR1 LGHDT and CDR2 YNNKEL (reference sequence). The CDR3 DNA is TGTGCCAGCAGCCCCTGGGCCCAACGACAAGAGACCCAGTACTTC. Translating it yields CASSPWAQRQETQYF.

This chain joins TRBV7-2 and TRBJ2-7; 9 bases agree with TRBD2. CDR1 SGHTA and CDR2 FQGNSA come from the germline V gene. After removal of 6 bases from V and 3 bases from J, the junction contained 15 bases not matched to a gene. This CDR3 spans 17 amino acids. CDR3 nucleotides: TGTGCCAGCAGTAGGGCGGGGGGGCGGCTCGGGTTCTACGAGCAGTACTTC. Residues: CASSRAGGRLGFYEQYF.

Ten or more counts support this clonotype. CDR3 sequence reads: CASSLSWWQGPYNEQFF. CDR3 sequence (DNA): TGTGCCAGCAGTTTATCGTGGTGGCAGGGCCCCTACAATGAGCAGTTCTTC. V usage is TRBV27 and J usage is TRBJ2-1; a possible D gene is TRBD1 (5 bases). CDR1 is MNHEY and CDR2 is SMNVEV in the germline V gene (reference sequence). V was trimmed by 0 bases and J by 2 bases, leaving 14 bases between them. This CDR3 is built from 17 residues.

This clonotype was counted ten times or more. The chain links TRBV20-1 to TRBJ1-1; 8 bases line up with TRBD1. Trimming removed 4 bases from V and 4 bases from J; junction bases left unmatched: 2. This CDR3 is built from 12 residues. CDR1 and CDR2 from the germline V gene are DFQATT and SNEGSKA (reference sequence). CDR3 loop: CSATTGVTEAFF. The DNA for the CDR3 is TGCAGTGCTACGACAGGGGTCACTGAAGCTTTCTTT.

This clonotype was observed a few times. This chain's CDR3 is CSAATSGGPSNEQFF. The DNA for the CDR3 is TGCAGTGCTGCGACTAGCGGGGGCCCTTCGAATGAGCAGTTCTTC. This chain connects TRBV20-1 to TRBJ2-1; 12 bases map to TRBD2. The CDR3 totals 15 residues. Trimming took 5 bases from V and 7 from J; bases not matched to a gene: 9. From germline, CDR1 is DFQATT and CDR2 SNEGSKA (reference sequence).

This clonotype was recorded many times. The rearrangement links TRBV28 to TRBJ2-7; 7 nucleotides line up with TRBD1. V shed 8 bases and J 0 bases; nucleotides not matched to a gene: 7. The CDR3 consists of 14 residues. Germline V gene lookup returns CDR1 MDHEN and CDR2 SYDVKM. The CDR3 DNA reads as TGTGCCAGCGGCCGACAGGGCAGCTCCTACGAGCAGTACTTC. Residues: CASGRQGSSYEQYF.

In its sample, this clonotype was seen many times. The rearrangement uses TRBV5-5 and TRBJ1-5; weak D call: TRBD1 (5 bases). Trimming shortened V by 1 base and J by 3 bases, and 11 bases separated the two germline ends. Germline V lookup: CDR1 SGHKS, CDR2 YYEKEE (reference sequence). CDR3 length: 15 amino acids. The CDR3 DNA reads as TGTGCCAGCAGCTTGTGGGGGGACGTCAATCAGCCCCAGCATTTT. Its translation: CASSLWGDVNQPQHF.

This clonotype was picked up many times. The CDR3, as DNA: TGTGCTAGTGGTTTTGCTTTATACAGCTATAGCAATCAGCCCCAGCATTTT. As protein: CASGFALYSYSNQPQHF. This chain joins TRBV12-5 and TRBJ1-5; D remains unclear. The CDR3 runs 17 residues. Germline lookup yields CDR1 LGHNT and CDR2 FRNRAP. Between the trimmed V and J ends, which lost 3 bases and 0 bases, there was a span of 15 bases.

This clonotype was seen ten or more times. The rearrangement uses TRBV10-1 and TRBJ2-3; the D is unclear. The CDR3 contains 14 residues. CDR1 WNHNN and CDR2 SYGVQD come from the germline V gene (reference sequence). V gave up 3 bases and J gave up 1 base, with 8 bases separating them. The CDR3 spells CASSDTVGTDTQYF. CDR3 nucleotide sequence: TGCGCCAGCAGTGATACAGTGGGCACAGATACGCAGTATTTT.

By its share, this clonotype is medium-sized (0.01 to 0.1%). V is TRBV3-1 and J is TRBJ2-5; 10 bases agree with TRBD2. Germline V CDR1 and CDR2: LGHDT, YNNKEL (reference sequence). The CDR3 has 21 amino acids. The V gene end was trimmed by 0 bases and the J gene end by 1 base; junction bases not matched to a gene: 17. CDR3 DNA sequence: TGTGCCAGCAGCCAAGATATAATCCCCCGGCTAGCGGGGGAGGTCCAAGAGACCCAGTACTTC. It translates to CASSQDIIPRLAGEVQETQYF.

This clonotype was recorded many times. The chain couples TRBV12-5 to TRBJ1-2; D gene ambiguous. With 4 bases removed from V and 7 bases from J, the gap between germline ends came to 13 bases. The CDR3 is 13 amino acids. Germline V gives CDR1 LGHNT, CDR2 FRNRAP. CDR3 amino acids: CASGSGAGRGYTF. For the CDR3, the DNA is TGTGCTAGTGGTTCGGGAGCTGGCCGTGGCTACACCTTC.

This clonotype was observed many times. The chain combines TRBV4-1 with TRBJ1-2, with 7 bases matching TRBD1. Trimming removed 4 bases from V and 5 bases from J; junction bases left unmatched: 7. This CDR3 has 14 residues. CDR1 is MGHRA, CDR2 YSYEKL, per germline. For the CDR3, the DNA is TGCGCCAGCAGCCTCTCGGACAGGACGTATGGCTACACCTTC. This sequence encodes CASSLSDRTYGYTF.

This clonotype came up many times. The chain employs TRBV7-8 and TRBJ1-1, with 9 bases lining up with TRBD1. Per the germline V gene, CDR1 is SGHVS and CDR2 is FQNEAQ. The CDR3 covers 15 residues. With V trimmed by 6 bases and J by 5 bases, 10 bases remained unmatched. The CDR3 sequence is CASRAMGQGVTEAFF. As DNA, the CDR3 is TGTGCCAGCAGGGCTATGGGACAGGGTGTGACTGAAGCTTTCTTT.

The sample holds many counts of this clonotype. The chain has TRBV7-9 and TRBJ1-1; D uncertain. Trimming stripped 10 bases from V and 2 bases from J, with 14 bases between. Germline-derived CDR1 and CDR2 are SEHNR and FQNEAQ (reference sequence). The CDR3 is 13 residues long. Here the CDR3 DNA reads TGTGCCACCGCGATAGATGGAAACACTGAAGCTTTCTTT. Encoded protein: CATAIDGNTEAFF.

This clonotype was counted at least ten times. The V call is TRBV27, the J call TRBJ2-2, with a tentative D call TRBD2 (5 bases). The germline V and J ends were trimmed by 3 bases and 7 bases, with 12 bases remaining between them. This CDR3 comprises 14 residues. Germline CDR1 reads MNHEY; CDR2 reads SMNVEV (reference sequence). The CDR3: CASSFASFGGELFF. The CDR3, as DNA: TGTGCCAGCAGTTTCGCTAGCTTCGGCGGGGAGCTGTTTTTT.

The table lists this clonotype with a few counts. The V gene is TRBV6-2 or TRBV6-3, the J gene TRBJ1-1; TRBD1 agrees at 7 bases. Trimming took 7 bases from V and 1 from J; bases not matched to a gene: 6. The V gene's germline CDR1 is MNHEY and CDR2 SVGEGT. This CDR3 contains 14 residues. For the CDR3, the DNA is TGTGCCAGCATCTCCCGGGACAGGAACACTGAAGCTTTCTTT. Translation: CASISRDRNTEAFF.

This clonotype was observed at least ten times. The gene calls are TRBV12-3 or TRBV12-4 and TRBJ1-5; 8 bases map to TRBD1. This CDR3 region has 14 residues. With 6 bases clipped from V and 3 bases from J, the junction kept 4 bases outside the gene matches. CDR3 nucleotides: TGTGCCAGCAGCTTGACAGGGGCCAATCAGCCCCAGCATTTT. Residues: CASSLTGANQPQHF.

This clonotype came up many times. V and J are TRBV12-3 or TRBV12-4 and TRBJ1-1; D uncertain. The CDR3 has 14 residues. The V end lost 6 bases, the J end lost 0 bases, and 11 bases lay between the germline ends. CDR3: CASRGAGMNTEAFF. CDR3 DNA: TGTGCCAGCAGGGGTGCAGGCATGAACACTGAAGCTTTCTTT.

This clonotype was seen at least ten times. CDR3 residues: CASSLAQLVRADTQYF. In DNA, the CDR3 is TGTGCCAGCAGCCTCGCCCAACTAGTGCGGGCAGATACGCAGTATTTT. The chain couples TRBV7-2 to TRBJ2-3, with D possibly being TRBD2 (5 bases). This CDR3 spans 16 amino acids. The germline gives CDR1 SGHTA, CDR2 FQGNSA. V shed 5 bases and J shed 4 bases, with 19 bases lying between them.

This clonotype was detected many times. The V call is TRBV5-1, the J call TRBJ1-1; D uncertain. Germline assignment: CDR1 SGHRS and CDR2 YFSETQ. Trimming took 0 bases from V and 5 from J, leaving 5 bases between them. The CDR3 spans 12 residues. The CDR3 protein is CASSLVGTEAFF. In DNA, the CDR3 is TGCGCCAGCAGCTTGGTGGGGACTGAAGCTTTCTTT.

V usage is TRBV15 and J usage is TRBJ2-1, with D possibly TRBD2 on 6 matching bases. The germline V gene encodes CDR1 LNHNV and CDR2 YYDKDF (reference sequence). CDR3 length: 14 residues. CDR3 nucleotides: TGTGTCACTAGCACCCTCAACCAATACAATGAGCAGTTCTTC. Residues: CVTSTLNQYNEQFF.

This clonotype has ten or more counts. This rearrangement joins TRBV6-6 to TRBJ1-2; D not resolved. Between the trimmed V and J ends, which lost 6 bases and 0 bases, there was a span of 20 bases. Germline lookup yields CDR1 MNHNY and CDR2 SVGAGI (reference sequence). CDR3 length: 17 amino acids. The DNA for the CDR3 is TGTGCCAGCAGCCTCGGACCATTACTTCGAGCTAACTATGGCTACACCTTC. It is translated as CASSLGPLLRANYGYTF.

This clonotype was seen only a few times. The chain recombines TRBV24-1 with TRBJ1-1, with 7 bases matching TRBD1. With V trimmed by 4 bases and J by 10 bases, 11 bases remained unmatched. This CDR3 contains 14 residues. Germline V gene lookup returns CDR1 KGHDR and CDR2 SFDVKD. The CDR3 here is CATSDPGQAVGAFF. As DNA, the CDR3 is TGTGCCACCAGTGACCCTGGACAGGCGGTTGGAGCTTTCTTT.